The rows below give T cell receptor beta chains drawn from one sample of a study of regulatory T cells in long-lasting Graves disease. TCRdb called the multiplex PCR reads again in MiXCR, with one record for every CDR3 protein. The sample records hundreds of thousands of distinct CDR3 sequences, less than 20% being singletons. These data were also filed under a second study, of T cells in Graves' hyperthyroidism and ophthalmopathy.

The specimen was peripheral blood mononuclear cells (PBMCs), collected at new diagnosis, from a patient treated with antithyroid drugs. These receptors all stem from a woman in her twenties or thirties with Graves disease. Both conserved end residues are part of each CDR3. D genes are given only for firm matches. The size of a clone is reported for some rows only, either as once, few or many, or as a class for expanded clones.

v_gene: TRBV28; d_gene: TRBD1; abundance: many; j_gene: TRBJ2-1; CDR3nt: TGTGCCAGCAGTAAGCTTACAGGGGGCAGGAACAATGAGCAGTTCTTC; CDR3aa: CASSKLTGGRNNEQFF
v_gene: TRBV19; d_gene: TRBD1; abundance: many; j_gene: TRBJ2-3; CDR3nt: TGTGCCAGTAGTTCCCGGACAGGGGAAACGCAGTATTTT; CDR3aa: CASSSRTGETQYF
v_gene: TRBV18; d_gene: TRBD1; abundance: many; j_gene: TRBJ1-4; CDR3nt: TGTGCCAGCTCACCACCGGGGCAGGGGGATGAAAAACTGTTTTTT; CDR3aa: CASSPPGQGDEKLFF
v_gene: TRBV11-2; d_gene: -; abundance: many; j_gene: TRBJ2-3; CDR3nt: TGTGCCAGCAGCTTAGGAACGGGAGTGAGCACAGATACGCAGTATTTT; CDR3aa: CASSLGTGVSTDTQYF
v_gene: TRBV20-1; d_gene: TRBD1; abundance: many; j_gene: TRBJ2-3; CDR3nt: TGCAGTGCTAGTCGGGACAGTAGCACAGATACGCAGTATTTT; CDR3aa: CSASRDSSTDTQYF
v_gene: TRBV2; d_gene: -; abundance: -; j_gene: TRBJ1-1; CDR3nt: TGTGCCAGCACCGGCCTCACTGAAGCTTTCTTT; CDR3aa: CASTGLTEAFF
v_gene: TRBV6-1; d_gene: -; abundance: -; j_gene: TRBJ2-7; CDR3nt: TGTGCCAGCAACATGGGCGGTACCTACGAGCAGTACTTC; CDR3aa: CASNMGGTYEQYF
v_gene: TRBV13; d_gene: -; abundance: many; j_gene: TRBJ1-2; CDR3nt: TGTGCCAGCAGCCCCCGCAGCTCCTATGGCTACACCTTC; CDR3aa: CASSPRSSYGYTF
v_gene: TRBV9; d_gene: TRBD2; abundance: many; j_gene: TRBJ2-7; CDR3nt: TGTGCCAGCAGCGTAGGTCTAGCGGGAGCTTTATACGAGCAGTACTTC; CDR3aa: CASSVGLAGALYEQYF
v_gene: TRBV2; d_gene: -; abundance: many; j_gene: TRBJ2-1; CDR3nt: TGTGCCACCCAGCGGACAGACCAAAGATACAATGAGCAGTTCTTC; CDR3aa: CATQRTDQRYNEQFF
v_gene: TRBV29-1; d_gene: TRBD2; abundance: many; j_gene: TRBJ2-5; CDR3nt: TGCAGCGTTGAAAGAACGGGGGGAAAGACCCAGTACTTC; CDR3aa: CSVERTGGKTQYF
v_gene: TRBV28; d_gene: -; abundance: -; j_gene: TRBJ1-3; CDR3nt: TGTGCCAGCAGTTCCGGGACGGAGAGAGGATTCCCTGGAAACACCATATATTTT; CDR3aa: CASSSGTERGFPGNTIYF
v_gene: TRBV7-9; d_gene: -; abundance: -; j_gene: TRBJ2-7; CDR3nt: TGTGCCAGCAGCTTATGGTTCGAGCAGTACTTC; CDR3aa: CASSLWFEQYF
v_gene: TRBV28; d_gene: TRBD1; abundance: -; j_gene: TRBJ2-7; CDR3nt: TGTGCCAGCAGTCCACAGGGGCCCCCAGGCGAGCAGTACTTC; CDR3aa: CASSPQGPPGEQYF
v_gene: TRBV7-2; d_gene: TRBD1; abundance: -; j_gene: TRBJ2-3; CDR3nt: TGTGCCAGCAGCCCACCAGGGACAGGGTGGCCCCACACAGATACGCAGTATTTT; CDR3aa: CASSPPGTGWPHTDTQYF
v_gene: TRBV28; d_gene: -; abundance: many; j_gene: TRBJ1-1; CDR3nt: TGTGCCAGCCCTGGCTCGGTTAACACTGAAGCTTTCTTT; CDR3aa: CASPGSVNTEAFF
v_gene: TRBV2; d_gene: TRBD2; abundance: many; j_gene: TRBJ2-3; CDR3nt: TGTGCCAGCAGGGGAGGACTAGCGGGAGTTGTATTT; CDR3aa: CASRGGLAGVVF
v_gene: TRBV19; d_gene: TRBD2; abundance: -; j_gene: TRBJ2-1; CDR3nt: TGTGCCAGTAGGGGGACTAGCGGGCCCTACAATGAGCAGTTCTTC; CDR3aa: CASRGTSGPYNEQFF
v_gene: TRBV7-2; d_gene: TRBD1; abundance: many; j_gene: TRBJ1-2; CDR3nt: TGTGCCAGCAGCTCAGGACAGGGGCGATTCTATGGCTACACCTTC; CDR3aa: CASSSGQGRFYGYTF
v_gene: TRBV28; d_gene: TRBD1; abundance: few; j_gene: TRBJ1-2; CDR3nt: TGTGCCAGCAGTCTCGGGACAGGGGGCGGCTATGGCTACACCTTC; CDR3aa: CASSLGTGGGYGYTF
v_gene: TRBV5-5; d_gene: -; abundance: many; j_gene: TRBJ1-2; CDR3nt: TGTGCCAGCAGCAAACAGAGGGGCTTTAACTATGGCTACACCTTC; CDR3aa: CASSKQRGFNYGYTF
v_gene: TRBV7-8; d_gene: -; abundance: many; j_gene: TRBJ2-5; CDR3nt: TGTGCCAGCAGCTCCAGGGAGTGGGAGACCCAGTACTTC; CDR3aa: CASSSREWETQYF
v_gene: TRBV5-1; d_gene: -; abundance: few; j_gene: TRBJ2-6; CDR3nt: TGCGCCAGCAGCTTGGCACTCTCCTCTGGGGCCAACGTCCTGACTTTC; CDR3aa: CASSLALSSGANVLTF
v_gene: TRBV7-6; d_gene: -; abundance: many; j_gene: TRBJ2-7; CDR3nt: TGTGCCAGCAGCTTAGTCGGGGGCTTTGACTCCTACGAGCAGTACTTC; CDR3aa: CASSLVGGFDSYEQYF
v_gene: TRBV7-6; d_gene: TRBD2; abundance: -; j_gene: TRBJ2-7; CDR3nt: TGTGCCAGCAGCTTATCCGGGACTAGCACCTACGAGCAGTACTTC; CDR3aa: CASSLSGTSTYEQYF
v_gene: TRBV14; d_gene: -; abundance: many; j_gene: TRBJ2-3; CDR3nt: TGTGCCAGCAGCTCGGGCCTCACCTCTACTAACCCACGTGATACGCAGTATTTT; CDR3aa: CASSSGLTSTNPRDTQYF